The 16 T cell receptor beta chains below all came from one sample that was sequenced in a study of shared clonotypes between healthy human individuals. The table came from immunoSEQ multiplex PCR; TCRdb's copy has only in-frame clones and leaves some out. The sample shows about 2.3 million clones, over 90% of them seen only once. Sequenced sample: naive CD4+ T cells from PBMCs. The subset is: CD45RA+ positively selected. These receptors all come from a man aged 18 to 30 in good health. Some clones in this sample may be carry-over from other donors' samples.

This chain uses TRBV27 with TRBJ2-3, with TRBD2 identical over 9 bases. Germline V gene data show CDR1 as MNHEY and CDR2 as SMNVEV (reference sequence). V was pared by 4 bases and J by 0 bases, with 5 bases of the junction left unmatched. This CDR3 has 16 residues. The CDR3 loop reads CASSSGAGGSTDTQYF. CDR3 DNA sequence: TGTGCCAGCAGTTCAGGAGCGGGAGGAAGCACAGATACGCAGTATTTT.

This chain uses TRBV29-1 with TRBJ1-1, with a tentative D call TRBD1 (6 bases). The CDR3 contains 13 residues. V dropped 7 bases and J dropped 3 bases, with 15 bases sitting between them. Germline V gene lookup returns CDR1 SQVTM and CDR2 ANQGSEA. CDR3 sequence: CSAGLQGYTEAFF. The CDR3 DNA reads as TGCAGCGCCGGACTGCAGGGGTACACTGAAGCTTTCTTT.

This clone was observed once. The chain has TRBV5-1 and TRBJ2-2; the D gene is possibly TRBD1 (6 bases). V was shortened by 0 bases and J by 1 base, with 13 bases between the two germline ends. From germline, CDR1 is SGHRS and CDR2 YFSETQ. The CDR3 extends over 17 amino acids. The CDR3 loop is CASSLGQASRNTGELFF. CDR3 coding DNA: TGCGCCAGCAGCTTGGGACAGGCCTCGAGGAACACCGGGGAGCTGTTTTTT. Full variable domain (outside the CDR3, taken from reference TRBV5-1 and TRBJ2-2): KAGVTQTPRYLIKTRGQQVTLSCSPISGHRSVSWYQQTPGQGLQFLFEYFSETQRNKGNFPGRFSGRQFSNSRSEMNVSTLELGDSALYLCASSLGQASRNTGELFFGEGSRLTVL.

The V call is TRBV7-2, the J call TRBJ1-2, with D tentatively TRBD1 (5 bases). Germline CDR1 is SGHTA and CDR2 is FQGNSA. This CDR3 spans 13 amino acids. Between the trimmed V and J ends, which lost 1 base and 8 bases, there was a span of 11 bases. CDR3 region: CASSLVGAQGYTF. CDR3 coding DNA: TGTGCCAGCAGCTTAGTAGGGGCGCAAGGCTACACCTTC.

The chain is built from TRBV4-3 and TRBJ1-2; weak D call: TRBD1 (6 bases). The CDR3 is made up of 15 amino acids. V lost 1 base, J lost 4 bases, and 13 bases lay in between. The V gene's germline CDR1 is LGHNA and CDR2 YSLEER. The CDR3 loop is CASSQGSTGIYGYTF. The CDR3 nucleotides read TGCGCCAGCAGCCAAGGATCAACAGGGATCTATGGCTACACCTTC.

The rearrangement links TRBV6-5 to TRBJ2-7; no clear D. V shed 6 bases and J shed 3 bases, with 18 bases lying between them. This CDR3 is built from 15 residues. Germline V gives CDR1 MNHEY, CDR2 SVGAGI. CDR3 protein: CASRREANGNYEQYF. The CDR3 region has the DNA TGTGCCAGCAGACGAGAGGCGAATGGCAACTACGAGCAGTACTTC.

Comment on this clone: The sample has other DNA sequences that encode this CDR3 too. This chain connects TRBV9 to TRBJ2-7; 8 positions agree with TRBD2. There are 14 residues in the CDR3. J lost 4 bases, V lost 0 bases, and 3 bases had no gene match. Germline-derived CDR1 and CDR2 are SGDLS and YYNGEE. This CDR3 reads CASSVGSGSYEQYF. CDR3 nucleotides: TGTGCCAGCAGCGTAGGAAGCGGGAGTTACGAGCAGTACTTC.

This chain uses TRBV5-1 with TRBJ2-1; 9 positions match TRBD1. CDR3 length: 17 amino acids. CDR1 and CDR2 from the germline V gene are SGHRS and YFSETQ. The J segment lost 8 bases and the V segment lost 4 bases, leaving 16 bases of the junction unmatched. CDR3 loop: CASSPAITQGAGYEQFF. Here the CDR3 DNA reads TGCGCCAGCAGCCCTGCCATTACACAGGGGGCAGGCTATGAGCAGTTCTTC.

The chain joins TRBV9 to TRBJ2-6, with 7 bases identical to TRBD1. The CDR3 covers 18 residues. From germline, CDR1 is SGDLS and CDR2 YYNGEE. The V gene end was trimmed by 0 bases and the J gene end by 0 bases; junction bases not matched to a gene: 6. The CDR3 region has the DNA TGTGCCAGCAGCGTAGACGACAGGGCGGGCTCTGGGGCCAACGTCCTGACTTTC. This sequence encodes CASSVDDRAGSGANVLTF.

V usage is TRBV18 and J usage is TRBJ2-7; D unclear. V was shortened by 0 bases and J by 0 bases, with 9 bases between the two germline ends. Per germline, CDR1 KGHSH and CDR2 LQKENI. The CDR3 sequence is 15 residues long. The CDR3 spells CASSPPGRLSYEQYF. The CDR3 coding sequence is TGTGCCAGCTCACCACCAGGCCGCCTCTCCTACGAGCAGTACTTC.

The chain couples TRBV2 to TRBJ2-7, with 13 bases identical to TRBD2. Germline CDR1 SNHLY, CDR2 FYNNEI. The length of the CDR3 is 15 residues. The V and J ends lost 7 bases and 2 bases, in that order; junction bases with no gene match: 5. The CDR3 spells CASTRTSGGAYEQYF. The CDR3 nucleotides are TGTGCCAGCACGAGGACTAGCGGGGGCGCCTACGAGCAGTACTTC.

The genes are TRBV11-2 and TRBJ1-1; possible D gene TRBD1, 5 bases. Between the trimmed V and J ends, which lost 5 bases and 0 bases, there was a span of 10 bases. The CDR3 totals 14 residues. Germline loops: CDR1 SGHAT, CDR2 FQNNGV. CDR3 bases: TGTGCCAGCAGCGCGGGACTGATGAACACTGAAGCTTTCTTT. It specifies CASSAGLMNTEAFF.

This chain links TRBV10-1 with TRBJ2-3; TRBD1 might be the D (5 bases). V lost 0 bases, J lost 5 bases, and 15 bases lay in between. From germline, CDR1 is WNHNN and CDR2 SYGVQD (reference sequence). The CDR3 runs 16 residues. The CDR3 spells CASSESSGRSQDTQYF. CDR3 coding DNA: TGCGCCAGCAGTGAGTCATCAGGGCGGTCACAAGATACGCAGTATTTT.

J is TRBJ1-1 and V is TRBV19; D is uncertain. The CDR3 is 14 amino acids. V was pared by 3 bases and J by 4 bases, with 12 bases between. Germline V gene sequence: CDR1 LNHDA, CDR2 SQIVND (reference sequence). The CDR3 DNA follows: TGTGCCAGTAGTATTTTAGGGTCGTCCACTGAAGCTTTCTTT. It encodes CASSILGSSTEAFF.

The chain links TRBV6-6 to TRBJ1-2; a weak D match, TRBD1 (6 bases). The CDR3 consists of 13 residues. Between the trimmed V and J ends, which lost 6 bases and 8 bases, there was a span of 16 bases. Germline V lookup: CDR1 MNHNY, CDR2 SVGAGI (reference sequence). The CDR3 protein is CASSAPGGGGYTF. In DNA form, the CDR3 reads TGTGCCAGCAGCGCCCCGGGGGGCGGCGGCTACACCTTC.

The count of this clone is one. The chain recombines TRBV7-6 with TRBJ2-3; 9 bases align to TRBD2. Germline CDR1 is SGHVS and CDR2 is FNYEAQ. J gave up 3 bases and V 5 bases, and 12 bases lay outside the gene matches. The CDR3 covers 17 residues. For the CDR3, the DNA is TGTGCCAGCAGCAGCAAAACCCCGGGACTAGCTACAGATACGCAGTATTTT. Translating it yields CASSSKTPGLATDTQYF. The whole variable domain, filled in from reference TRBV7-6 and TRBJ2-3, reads GAGVSQSPRYKVTKRGQDVALRCDPISGHVSLYWYRQALGQGPEFLTYFNYEAQQDKSGLPNDRFSAERPEGSISTLTIQRTEQRDSAMYRCASSSKTPGLATDTQYFGPGTRLTVL.